The present entry profiles one T cell receptor beta chain with its context. There are a few counts of this clone. Its antigen is currently not known. There are no base qualities to consult, and no much larger clone falls within one base. The data originate from a study of metastatic and nonmetastatic thyroid tumors (TCRdb year 2020). As for the study more broadly: The researchers compared repertoires between peripheral blood samples and tumor or nodule tissue samples from patients with malignant or benign thyroid disease. The investigation overall reported the following: In both blood and tumor samples, malignant tumors were reported to have significantly higher TCR beta diversity than benign nodules.

None of the patients had been given any treatment before thyroid surgery. The study retrospectively analysed patient clinical samples collected from about 2012 to 2018 using T-cell receptor beta sequencing. Including cysteine and phenylalanine, the CDR3 has 13 amino acids. The retained sequence is limited to the CDR3, 39 bases, with the frame set at the first base. CDR1 MNHEY and CDR2 SVGAGI are derived from the germline V gene. V is reduced by 1 base and J by 8 bases, leaving a spacing of 9 bases between them. Receptor libraries were prepared by PCR. Sequencing relied on an Illumina HiSeq 4000. High-throughput sequencing was used to profile the TCR beta-chain CDR3 region of every patient. Per the source publication's procedure: CDR3 differences across clinicopathological groups were used to build a classifier for discriminating distant-metastatic papillary thyroid cancer patients. The Shannon index was used to measure repertoire diversity, and the Morisita-Horn index was used to measure how similar tumor and blood repertoires were. TCRdb redid the processing of the public reads, applying fastp at Q25 and MiXCR, and retained in-frame beta chains. The V and J calls reflect TCRdb's pipeline rather than the authors' work. For this sample the table gives around 16,000 clones, of which about 25% were detected only once. In total, the top ten clones hold approximately 9.9% of the sample.

The V gene is TRBV6-5 and the J gene is TRBJ2-1, with no confident D gene call. The TCR sequence derives from a male donor with papillary thyroid cancer or a benign thyroid nodule (not recorded which). Some clones in this sample may be carry-over from other donors' samples. The sample comprised blood. In nucleotides, the sequence is TGTGCCAGCAGTTACTTAGGTGGAGATGAGCAGTTCTTC. The translation is CASSYLGGDEQFF.